A selection of T cell receptor beta chains follows, all from one sample in a study of Ad26.COV2.S vaccination and SARS-CoV-2 variants. The table came from immunoSEQ multiplex PCR; TCRdb's copy has only in-frame clones and leaves some out. The profile shows fewer than 500,000 clones, about 88% of them singletons. Sequenced here: peripheral blood, sampled in a trial of Ad26.COV2.S vaccine versus placebo. The origin of the receptors is a person between 18 and 65 years old who received the Ad26.COV2.S COVID-19 vaccine or a placebo. Both conserved end residues are part of each CDR3. Fields, in order: clone size, CDR3 length, D gene, V gene, J gene, CDR3 DNA, CDR3 protein. A D gene is named only where the DNA matches it firmly. Size values are once, few and many counts, or a class for expanded clones, and some rows have none.

NA,14,TRBD1,TRBV7-9,TRBJ2-6,TGTGCCAGCTCCAGGGGGTCCGGGGCCAACGTCCTGACTTTC,CASSRGSGANVLTF
NA,13,NA,TRBV9,TRBJ1-2,TGTGCCAGCAGCCCAGGACAGTTGGGCGGCTACACCTTC,CASSPGQLGGYTF
NA,13,TRBD1,TRBV10-3,TRBJ1-2,TGTGCCATCAGTGACGGACAGGGTAGGAGCTACACCTTC,CAISDGQGRSYTF
NA,15,NA,TRBV18,TRBJ1-4,TGTGCCAGCTCACAGAATCAGGGAGCGGAGGAAAAACTGTTTTTT,CASSQNQGAEEKLFF
few,13,NA,TRBV18,TRBJ2-5,TGTGCCAGCTCACCACCGAACGAAGAGACCCAGTACTTC,CASSPPNEETQYF
NA,20,TRBD1,TRBV4-2,TRBJ2-7,TGTGCCAGCAGCCAAGGCCCCGGACAGGGATGGAATGCGAATCTCTACGAGCAGTACTTC,CASSQGPGQGWNANLYEQYF
NA,15,TRBD1,TRBV9,TRBJ2-1,TGTGCCAGCAGCCCTCGACAGGGCTCCCACAATGAGCAGTTCTTC,CASSPRQGSHNEQFF
NA,16,NA,TRBV6-2/TRBV6-3,TRBJ1-3,TGTGCCAGCAGTTACCCGAGGGTGAGCTCTGGAAACACCATATATTTT,CASSYPRVSSGNTIYF
NA,13,NA,TRBV7-3,TRBJ1-1,TGTGCCAGCAGCTCCGGCGGTAACACTGAAGCTTTCTTT,CASSSGGNTEAFF
NA,14,NA,TRBV7-9,TRBJ2-3,TGTGCCAGCGAGTATCGGGGGTCAGGTGATACGCAGTATTTT,CASEYRGSGDTQYF
NA,16,NA,TRBV7-8,TRBJ1-2,TGTGCCAGCAGCTTAGGCGGGCTGGCCGGGACTTATGGCTACACCTTC,CASSLGGLAGTYGYTF
NA,16,NA,TRBV6-6,TRBJ2-1,TGTGCCAGCATTAGCGCAGGACTGAGCTCCTACAATGAGCAGTTCTTC,CASISAGLSSYNEQFF
NA,15,NA,TRBV7-2,TRBJ2-2,TGTGCCAGCAGCAGCGCCCCGTGGATAACCGGGGAGCTGTTTTTT,CASSSAPWITGELFF
few,14,TRBD1,TRBV19,TRBJ1-5,TGTGCCAGTAGTATAAACAGGGGACATCAGCCCCAGCATTTT,CASSINRGHQPQHF
NA,14,NA,TRBV18,TRBJ1-1,TGTGCCAGCTCACTTGCCGGGGCAAACACTGAAGCTTTCTTT,CASSLAGANTEAFF
NA,16,TRBD1,TRBV15,TRBJ1-3,TGTGCCACCAGACAATCCCGGGGACAGGGGCCAAACACCATATATTTT,CATRQSRGQGPNTIYF
NA,13,NA,TRBV5-1,TRBJ1-5,TGCGCCAGCAGCTTTGCCGGAGGTCAGCCCCAGCATTTT,CASSFAGGQPQHF
NA,15,NA,TRBV7-8,TRBJ1-3,TGTGCCAGCAGCTTTTGGGGGGTATCTGGAAACACCATATATTTT,CASSFWGVSGNTIYF
once,14,TRBD1,TRBV5-1,TRBJ1-6,TGCGCCAGCAGCTTGGGGGACAGTAATTCACCCCTCCACTTT,CASSLGDSNSPLHF
NA,14,TRBD1,TRBV6-2/TRBV6-3,TRBJ2-7,TGTGCCAGCAGTCTGTGGACAGGAGCCTACGAGCAGTACTTC,CASSLWTGAYEQYF
NA,16,NA,TRBV3-1/TRBV3-2,TRBJ2-1,TGTGCCAGCAGCCAAGGTTTGGGCCGGGGACCTAATGAGCAGTTCTTC,CASSQGLGRGPNEQFF
NA,15,NA,TRBV4-3,TRBJ1-1,TGCGCCAGCAGCCAAGTTTATTCCGGGCACACTGAAGCTTTCTTT,CASSQVYSGHTEAFF
NA,14,TRBD1,TRBV28,TRBJ1-5,TGTGCCAGCCTCCTCCAGGGGGCTAGTCAGCCCCAGCATTTT,CASLLQGASQPQHF
NA,17,NA,TRBV5-4,TRBJ2-1,TGTGCCAGCAGCCCGACTGGGGGGAGCTGGTCCTACAATGAGCAGTTCTTC,CASSPTGGSWSYNEQFF
NA,15,NA,TRBV2,TRBJ1-1,TGTGCCAGCAGTGAAGTCGGGGGAACGAACACTGAAGCTTTCTTT,CASSEVGGTNTEAFF
NA,16,NA,TRBV5-1,TRBJ2-1,TGCGCCAGCAGCTTGGAACCCACGCCTTCCTACAATGAGCAGTTCTTC,CASSLEPTPSYNEQFF
NA,16,NA,TRBV2,TRBJ2-3,TGTGCCAGCAGTGACCCCTCCGCGAGGAGCACAGATACGCAGTATTTT,CASSDPSARSTDTQYF
NA,14,NA,TRBV7-9,TRBJ1-5,TGTGCCAGCAGCTCGGGGCAACCCAATCAGCCCCAGCATTTT,CASSSGQPNQPQHF
NA,15,NA,TRBV7-9,TRBJ2-4,TGTGCCAGCAGCCCAACAGGGTTAGCCAAAAACATTCAGTACTTC,CASSPTGLAKNIQYF
NA,15,NA,TRBV5-1,TRBJ2-5,TGCGCCAGCAGCTTGTCCGGGGGACGGGTGGAGACCCAGTACTTC,CASSLSGGRVETQYF
NA,17,TRBD2,TRBV5-4,TRBJ2-5,TGTGCCAGCAGTTCTGGACTAGCGGGGGGCGGGAGAGAGACCCAGTACTTC,CASSSGLAGGGRETQYF
NA,16,NA,TRBV28,TRBJ2-7,TGTGCCAGCACCATATTCGCCCGGGACACCTCCTACGAGCAGTACTTC,CASTIFARDTSYEQYF
NA,13,NA,TRBV5-1,TRBJ1-4,TGCGCCAGCAGGTCCGACGGGAATGAAAAACTGTTTTTT,CASRSDGNEKLFF